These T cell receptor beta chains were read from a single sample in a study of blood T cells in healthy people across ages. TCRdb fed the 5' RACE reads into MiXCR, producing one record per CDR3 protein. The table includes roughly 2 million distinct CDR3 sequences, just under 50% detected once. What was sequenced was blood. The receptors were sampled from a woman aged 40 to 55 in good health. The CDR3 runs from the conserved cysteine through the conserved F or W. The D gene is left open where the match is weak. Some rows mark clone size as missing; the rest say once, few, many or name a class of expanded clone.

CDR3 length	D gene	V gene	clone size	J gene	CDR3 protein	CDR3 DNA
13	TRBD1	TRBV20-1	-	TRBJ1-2	CSARDRLRGGYTF	TGCAGTGCTAGGGACAGGTTAAGGGGTGGCTACACCTTC
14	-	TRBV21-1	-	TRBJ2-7	CASSKVGQGYEQYF	TGTGCCAGCAGCAAAGTGGGACAGGGCTACGAGCAGTACTTC
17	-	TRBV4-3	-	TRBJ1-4	CASSQLTGTGAYEKLFF	TGCGCCAGCAGCCAACTAACAGGGACCGGGGCGTATGAAAAACTGTTTTTT
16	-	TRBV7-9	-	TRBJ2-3	CASSFQDGSSTDTQYF	TGTGCCAGCAGCTTTCAGGACGGGTCTAGCACAGATACGCAGTATTTT
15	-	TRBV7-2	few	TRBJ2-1	CASRVSSEAYNEQFF	TGTGCCAGCAGGGTGTCTAGCGAGGCCTACAATGAGCAGTTCTTC
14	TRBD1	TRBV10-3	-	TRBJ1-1	CAIRGTEMNTEAFF	TGTGCCATCAGAGGGACAGAGATGAACACTGAAGCTTTCTTT
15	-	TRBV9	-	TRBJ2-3	CASSVGPRETDTQYF	TGTGCCAGCAGCGTAGGTCCCAGGGAAACAGATACGCAGTATTTT
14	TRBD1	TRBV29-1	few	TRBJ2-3	CSVRTEGAPDTQYF	TGCAGCGTTCGGACCGAGGGGGCCCCAGATACGCAGTATTTT
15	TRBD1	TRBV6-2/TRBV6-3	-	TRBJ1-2	CASRGTGPIALGYTF	TGTGCCAGCAGAGGGACAGGCCCTATTGCCCTTGGCTACACCTTC
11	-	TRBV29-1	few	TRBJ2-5	CSGSRQETQYF	TGCAGCGGCTCAAGACAAGAGACCCAGTACTTC
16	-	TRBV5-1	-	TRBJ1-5	CASSNMNRVSNQPQHF	TGCGCCAGCAGTAATATGAACAGGGTCTCGAATCAGCCCCAGCATTTT
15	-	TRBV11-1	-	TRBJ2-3	CASSRGAAHTDTQYF	TGTGCCAGCAGCAGAGGGGCGGCCCACACAGATACGCAGTATTTT
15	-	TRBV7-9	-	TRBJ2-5	CASSLEGGTAQTWYF	TGTGCCAGCAGCTTAGAGGGGGGGACAGCACAGACATGGTACTTC
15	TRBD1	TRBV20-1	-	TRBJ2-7	CSAIARTGQNYEQYF	TGCAGTGCCATAGCCCGGACAGGGCAAAACTACGAGCAGTACTTC
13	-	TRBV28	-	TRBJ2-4	CASSTGGMDIQYF	TGTGCCAGCAGCACGGGGGGCATGGACATTCAGTACTTC
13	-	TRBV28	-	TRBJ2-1	CAGSLCRDDEQFF	TGTGCCGGCAGTTTATGCAGGGACGATGAGCAGTTCTTC
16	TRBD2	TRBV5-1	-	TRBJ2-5	CASSFLRAGEQETQYF	TGCGCCAGCAGCTTCCTGCGAGCGGGGGAACAAGAGACCCAGTACTTC
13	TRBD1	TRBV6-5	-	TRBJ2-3	CASSYSGTGTQYF	TGTGCCAGCAGTTACTCCGGGACAGGCACGCAGTATTTT
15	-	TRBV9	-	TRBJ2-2	CASSVDGAGTGELFF	TGCGCCAGCAGCGTAGATGGCGCGGGCACCGGGGAGCTGTTTTTT
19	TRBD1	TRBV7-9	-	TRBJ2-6	CASSSLGQGPDSGANVLTF	TGTGCCAGCAGCTCCCTCGGACAGGGGCCCGACTCTGGGGCCAACGTCCTGACTTTC
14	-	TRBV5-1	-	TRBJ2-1	CASSLPDSRNEQFF	TGCGCCAGCAGCCTTCCGGACAGTCGCAATGAGCAGTTCTTC
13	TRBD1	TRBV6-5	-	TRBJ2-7	CASRDRDHYEQYF	TGTGCCAGCAGGGACAGGGACCACTACGAGCAGTACTTC
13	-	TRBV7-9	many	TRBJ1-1	CASSLGQGTEAFF	TGTGCCAGCAGCCTGGGGCAGGGAACTGAAGCTTTCTTT